The 17 T cell receptor beta chains presented below share a single source sample, sequenced in a study of T-cell reconstitution after alpha-beta-depleted transplantation in children. The TCRbeta library incorporated unique molecular identifiers. MiXCR was run by TCRdb on the PCR reads, yielding one entry per CDR3 protein. The sample holds 120,000 or so distinct CDR3 sequences; about 9.3% are singletons and the top ten take 8%. Sequencing used PBMCs from the stem cell graft donor, obtained from the stem cell graft. These receptors came from a human donor who donated a stem cell graft to a child with acute lymphoblastic leukemia.

This clonotype has ten or more counts. The chain employs TRBV5-4 and TRBJ2-1; D might be TRBD2 (7 bases). This CDR3 comprises 16 residues. Germline CDR1 is SGHNT and CDR2 is YYREEE (reference sequence). The V end was cut by 0 bases, the J end by 2 bases, with 12 bases between. This chain's CDR3 is CASSLEGGGTYNEQFF. DNA of the CDR3: TGTGCCAGCAGCTTGGAGGGCGGGGGCACCTACAATGAGCAGTTCTTC.

In this sample, this clonotype turned up many times. This chain joins TRBV12-3 or TRBV12-4 and TRBJ2-1; 16 bases are shared with TRBD2. J gave up 8 bases and V 6 bases, and 7 bases lay outside the gene matches. The CDR3 has 16 residues. DNA of the CDR3: TGTGCCAGCAGCCCCGGGACTAGCGGGAGGGTAGATGAGCAGTTCTTC. Encoded protein: CASSPGTSGRVDEQFF.

The sample holds many counts of this clonotype. The chain has TRBV3-1 and TRBJ2-3; unclear D gene. V lost 5 bases and J lost 2, with 2 bases in between. This CDR3 is 11 amino acids long. Germline V gives CDR1 LGHDT, CDR2 YNNKEL (reference sequence). This CDR3 is CASSITDTQYF. The DNA of the CDR3 is TGTGCCAGCAGCATCACAGATACGCAGTATTTT.

Ten or more counts support this clonotype. The V and J genes are TRBV24-1 and TRBJ1-2; TRBD1 matches at 7 bases. This CDR3 spans 14 amino acids. The V segment lost 5 bases and the J segment 4 bases; nucleotides outside the gene matches: 6. The germline gives CDR1 KGHDR, CDR2 SFDVKD. CDR3 amino acids: CATSGLGQVYGYTF. The CDR3 region has the DNA TGTGCCACCAGTGGACTCGGACAGGTCTATGGCTACACCTTC.

This clonotype has ten or more counts. The genes are TRBV5-1 and TRBJ2-3; the D is unclear. The CDR3 spans 11 residues. Germline V gives CDR1 SGHRS, CDR2 YFSETQ. V lost 2 bases, J lost 4 bases, and 2 bases lay in between. In DNA form, the CDR3 reads TGCGCCAGCAGCTTAGCAGATACGCAGTATTTT. The encoded protein is CASSLADTQYF. The variable domain in full, completed from reference TRBV5-1 and TRBJ2-3, reads KAGVTQTPRYLIKTRGQQVTLSCSPISGHRSVSWYQQTPGQGLQFLFEYFSETQRNKGNFPGRFSGRQFSNSRSEMNVSTLELGDSALYLCASSLADTQYFGPGTRLTVL.

This clonotype was counted at least ten times. The rearrangement links TRBV29-1 to TRBJ2-2, with TRBD1 matching over 8 bases. The CDR3 totals 16 residues. Per the germline V gene, CDR1 is SQVTM and CDR2 is ANQGSEA. V was clipped by 7 bases and J by 1 base; unmatched bases: 11. The CDR3 nucleotides are TGCAGCGCCCGTCGAGGACAGGGAAGGAACACCGGGGAGCTGTTTTTT. Residues: CSARRGQGRNTGELFF.

This clonotype was found many times. The chain has TRBV4-2 and TRBJ1-5; D is unresolved. There are 15 residues in the CDR3. Trimming took off 1 base at V and 0 bases at J, with 7 bases between the two ends. The germline V gene has CDR1 LGHNA and CDR2 YNFKEQ. CDR3 in amino acids: CASSQGEDSNQPQHF. CDR3 sequence (DNA): TGTGCCAGCAGCCAAGGGGAGGATAGCAATCAGCCCCAGCATTTT.

This clonotype was recorded many times. The rearrangement uses TRBV6-5 and TRBJ2-5; 11 bases are shared with TRBD1. The CDR3 has 12 amino acids. Germline V gene sequence: CDR1 MNHEY, CDR2 SVGAGI. J lost 11 bases, V lost 6 bases, and 5 bases had no gene match. In DNA, the CDR3 is TGTGCCAGCAGGCGGACAGGGGGCCTTCAGTACTTC. Translation gives CASRRTGGLQYF.

As concerns this clonotype: The junction departs from germline at one end; a sequencing error may be responsible. V usage is TRBV7-9 and J usage is TRBJ2-3; D might be TRBD2 (6 bases). The CDR3 has 14 residues. Germline CDR1 and CDR2: SEHNR and FQNEAQ (reference sequence). CDR3 region: CARSSGLLLDTQYF. DNA for the CDR3: TGTGCCAGGAGCTCGGGACTCCTCCTTGATACGCAGTATTTT.

This clonotype was recorded at least ten times. The rearrangement uses TRBV7-3 and TRBJ2-7, with D maybe TRBD2 (5 bases). The CDR3 runs 15 residues. V lost 0 bases to trimming and J lost 6 bases, with 15 bases between them. Per the germline V gene, CDR1 is SGHTA and CDR2 is FQGTGA. CDR3 nucleotide sequence: TGTGCCAGCAGCTTAACGGCTAGCACTCTGGGCGAGCAGTACTTC. This gives the protein CASSLTASTLGEQYF.

This clonotype showed up many times. The rearrangement joins TRBV27 to TRBJ2-7; 9 nucleotides match TRBD1. This CDR3 is 14 amino acids long. The J segment lost 4 bases and the V segment lost 6 bases, leaving 7 bases of the junction unmatched. Germline loops: CDR1 MNHEY, CDR2 SMNVEV (reference sequence). The CDR3 bases are TGTGCCAGCAGAAGGGGACAGGGCAGATACGAGCAGTACTTC. It is translated as CASRRGQGRYEQYF.

This clonotype has ten or more counts. The chain combines TRBV10-2 with TRBJ1-6; 7 bases align to TRBD1. CDR3 length: 16 amino acids. The V gene's germline CDR1 is WSHSY and CDR2 SAAADI. With 0 bases clipped from V and 7 bases from J, the junction kept 6 bases outside the gene matches. The CDR3 loop is CASSESEGQSNSPLHF. The CDR3 DNA reads as TGCGCCAGCAGTGAGTCGGAGGGACAGTCAAATTCACCCCTCCACTTT.

With respect to this clonotype: A much larger clone is a single base away; this may be a read error. This chain links TRBV2 with TRBJ1-5; 8 bases are a match to TRBD1. CDR1 and CDR2 from the germline V gene are SNHLY and FYNNEI. The CDR3 totals 13 residues. Here the CDR3 DNA reads TGTGCCAGTGTCCAGGGGGCCAATCATCCCCAGCATTTT. Encoded protein: CASVQGANHPQHF. Full variable domain (remainder filled in from reference TRBV2 and TRBJ1-5): EPEVTQTPSHQVTQMGQEVILRCVPISNHLYFYWYRQILGQKVEFLVSFYNNEISEKSEIFDDQFSVERPDGSNFTLKIRSTKLEDSAMYFCASVQGANHPQHFGDGTRLSIL.

CDR3 in amino acids: CASRRDRGEKLFF. The CDR3 region has the DNA TGCGCCAGCCGCCGGGACAGGGGTGAAAAACTGTTTTTT. The chain recombines TRBV10-1 with TRBJ1-4, with 10 bases fitting TRBD1. CDR3 length: 13 amino acids. V dropped 8 bases and J dropped 7; count of bases not matched to a gene: 4. Germline lookup yields CDR1 WNHNN and CDR2 SYGVQD (reference sequence).

In this sample, this clonotype turned up many times. The chain uses TRBV28 and TRBJ2-7, with 15 bases aligning to TRBD2. Per germline, CDR1 MDHEN and CDR2 SYDVKM. J lost 7 bases, V lost 6 bases, and 7 bases had no gene match. This CDR3 contains 15 residues. CDR3 sequence reads: CASSYGTSGRKEQYF. CDR3 bases: TGTGCCAGCAGCTACGGGACTAGCGGGAGGAAAGAGCAGTACTTC.

This clonotype was counted ten times or more. This chain links TRBV6-5 with TRBJ2-2; 7 bases align to TRBD2. CDR3 length: 16 amino acids. The trim removed 2 bases at V and 5 bases at J, leaving 8 bases unmatched. CDR1 is MNHEY and CDR2 is SVGAGI in the germline V gene. In DNA form, the CDR3 reads TGTGCCAGCAGTTACCCCGCGGGAGCGGGTACCGGGGAGCTGTTTTTT. Its translation is CASSYPAGAGTGELFF.

In its sample, this clonotype was seen many times. The chain couples TRBV18 to TRBJ1-1, with TRBD1 as a possible D gene (6 bases). Trimming cost V 1 base and J 4 bases, with 13 bases left between them. The CDR3 is made up of 15 amino acids. Germline V lookup: CDR1 KGHSH, CDR2 LQKENI. The CDR3 reads CASSPLREGGTEAFF. In nucleotides, the CDR3 is TGTGCCAGCTCACCACTCAGGGAGGGGGGCACTGAAGCTTTCTTT.